These 17 T cell receptor beta chains were all obtained from the same sample, sequenced in a study of T cells in Graves' hyperthyroidism and ophthalmopathy. Regions amplified from RNA transcripts were the TCR beta CDR3 regions. When the TCR CDR3 underwent first-round RT-PCR, the HTBI primer set was used. TCRdb reanalysed the multiplex PCR reads using MiXCR and keeps one entry per CDR3 protein. The data contain roughly 380,000 distinct CDR3 sequences, around 13% of them singletons. Material for sequencing was blood. These receptors all come from a woman in her sixties with Graves' hyperthyroidism.

This sequence joins TRBV7-3 and TRBJ2-7, with D unclear. The CDR3 has 18 amino acids. From germline, CDR1 is SGHTA and CDR2 FQGTGA. V gave up 2 bases and J gave up 3 bases, with 23 bases separating them. Here the CDR3 DNA reads TGTGCCAGCAGCTTAGGTTCCTGGAACAGAATGTTTAACTACGAGCAGTACTTC. It yields the protein CASSLGSWNRMFNYEQYF.

In this sample, this clonotype turned up many times. This chain links TRBV18 with TRBJ1-1; 7 positions agree with TRBD1. Germline V CDR1 and CDR2: KGHSH, LQKENI. The junction had 8 bases not matched to a gene; V was cut back by 3 bases and J by 10 bases. This CDR3 comprises 13 residues. The CDR3 nucleotides read TGTGCCAGCTCACCGGCCCGGGACAGTGCAGCTTTCTTT. Amino acids: CASSPARDSAAFF.

The V and J genes are TRBV19 and TRBJ2-2; 9 nucleotides agree with TRBD2. The CDR3 runs to 15 residues. V was clipped by 7 bases and J by 1 base; unmatched bases: 4. CDR1 is LNHDA and CDR2 is SQIVND in the germline V gene (reference sequence). Written as DNA, the CDR3 is TGTGCCAGTACCCGACTAGCGGTGAACACCGGGGAGCTGTTTTTT. Encoded protein: CASTRLAVNTGELFF.

This clonotype has at least ten counts. The genes are TRBV2 and TRBJ1-1; D remains ambiguous. Per germline, CDR1 SNHLY and CDR2 FYNNEI. The CDR3 sequence is 15 residues long. V dropped 7 bases and J dropped 4 bases, with 19 bases sitting between them. The CDR3 protein is CASTIEQARGTEAFF. The CDR3 DNA follows: TGTGCCAGCACCATAGAACAAGCCCGGGGCACTGAAGCTTTCTTT.

This clonotype was recorded at least ten times. The CDR3 protein is CASSPQGPGLLYNEQFF. In DNA, the CDR3 is TGTGCCAGCAGCCCCCAAGGGCCGGGACTCCTCTACAATGAGCAGTTCTTC. V usage is TRBV7-9 and J usage is TRBJ2-1; D may be TRBD2 (6 bases). CDR1 and CDR2 (germline): SEHNR, FQNEAQ (reference sequence). CDR3 length: 17 amino acids. Deletions cut 5 bases from V and 3 bases from J, with 20 bases between.

This chain uses TRBV5-1 with TRBJ2-1; D is perhaps TRBD1 (6 bases). The CDR3 length is 14 residues. Germline V CDR1 and CDR2: SGHRS, YFSETQ. V lost 4 bases and J lost 6, with 14 bases in between. The CDR3 nucleotides are TGCGCCAGCAGCACGGACAGCTTGCGCAATGAGCAGTTCTTC. This codes for CASSTDSLRNEQFF.

The chain carries TRBV10-2 and TRBJ2-5, with 8 bases that match TRBD1. V lost 2 bases, J lost 5 bases, and 10 bases stayed unmatched. Germline-derived CDR1 and CDR2 are WSHSY and SAAADI. The length of the CDR3 is 16 residues. The CDR3 coding sequence is TGCGCCAGCAGTGAGGATAAAACAGGGGGTTTGGAGACCCAGTACTTC. Its protein is CASSEDKTGGLETQYF.

The chain combines TRBV5-1 with TRBJ2-7; D call uncertain. Germline assignment: CDR1 SGHRS and CDR2 YFSETQ. This CDR3 comprises 16 residues. V lost 3 bases to trimming and J lost 4 bases, with 20 bases between them. CDR3 DNA sequence: TGCGCCAGCAGCTCCCGAGGCCGCCCGACGTTATACGAGCAGTACTTC. This sequence encodes CASSSRGRPTLYEQYF.

This clonotype showed up many times. The chain employs TRBV20-1 and TRBJ2-1; 10 bases map to TRBD2. This CDR3 contains 14 residues. The ends lost 5 bases at V and 4 bases at J; junction bases unmatched: 5. Germline lookup yields CDR1 DFQATT and CDR2 SNEGSKA (reference sequence). The CDR3 loop reads CSAGGLAEYNEQFF. DNA for the CDR3: TGCAGTGCTGGAGGACTAGCGGAATACAATGAGCAGTTCTTC.

This clonotype was counted only a few times. The genes are TRBV2 and TRBJ2-7; D is undetermined. Germline lookup yields CDR1 SNHLY and CDR2 FYNNEI. This CDR3 has 13 residues. V lost 1 base to trimming and J lost 4 bases, with 8 bases between them. The CDR3 here is CASSEGLFYEQYF. The CDR3 DNA reads as TGTGCCAGCAGTGAAGGCCTTTTTTACGAGCAGTACTTC.

This clonotype was recorded at least ten times. V is TRBV9 and J is TRBJ2-1; 8 nucleotides match TRBD1. Looked up from germline, CDR1 is SGDLS and CDR2 is YYNGEE. V shed 2 bases, J shed 2 bases, and the junction held 0 bases outside the gene matches. The CDR3 is made up of 14 amino acids. Here the CDR3 DNA reads TGTGCCAGCAGCGTGACAGGGGCCTACAATGAGCAGTTCTTC. It encodes CASSVTGAYNEQFF.

This chain uses TRBV20-1 with TRBJ2-7; no clear D gene. This CDR3 has 12 residues. V lost 0 bases to trimming and J lost 4 bases, with 7 bases between them. CDR1 is DFQATT, CDR2 SNEGSKA, per germline (reference sequence). CDR3 sequence (DNA): TGCAGTGCTAGAGAAGAGTTTTACGAGCAGTACTTC. This codes for CSAREEFYEQYF.

This clonotype showed up many times. The rearrangement uses TRBV5-5 and TRBJ2-1, with D tentatively TRBD2 (5 bases). The CDR3 has 15 amino acids. Between the trimmed V and J ends, which lost 4 bases and 3 bases, there was a span of 14 bases. The germline V gene encodes CDR1 SGHKS and CDR2 YYEKEE (reference sequence). CDR3 amino acids: CASSQGLAIYNEQFF. In DNA form, the CDR3 reads TGTGCCAGCAGCCAAGGTTTAGCGATCTACAATGAGCAGTTCTTC.

The chain employs TRBV11-2 and TRBJ1-4, with 8 bases matching TRBD1. J was trimmed by 4 bases and V by 6 bases; bases with no gene match: 4. The germline gives CDR1 SGHAT, CDR2 FQNNGV. This CDR3 has 14 residues. The CDR3 DNA reads as TGTGCCAGCAGGCGGACAGGGATTAATGAAAAACTGTTTTTT. Protein: CASRRTGINEKLFF.

The chain joins TRBV29-1 to TRBJ1-4; no clear D. The CDR3 has 14 residues. In germline, CDR1 is SQVTM, CDR2 ANQGSEA. V dropped 3 bases and J dropped 5 bases, with 13 bases sitting between them. The CDR3 region is CSVESTGFNEKLFF. The CDR3 coding sequence is TGCAGCGTTGAGTCCACGGGATTCAATGAAAAACTGTTTTTT.

This clonotype has at least ten counts. The J gene is TRBJ1-2, the V gene TRBV28; D uncertain. Germline V lookup: CDR1 MDHEN, CDR2 SYDVKM. This CDR3 spans 13 amino acids. Deletions cut 6 bases from V and 5 bases from J, with 13 bases between. CDR3 bases: TGTGCCAGCAGGATAGGATCCGAATATGGCTACACCTTC. Its protein is CASRIGSEYGYTF.

This clonotype has ten or more counts. The V gene is TRBV2, the J gene TRBJ2-1, with TRBD1 identical over 7 bases. Germline CDR1 is SNHLY and CDR2 is FYNNEI. Trimming cost V 5 bases and J 4 bases; bases outside gene matches: 8. This CDR3 comprises 15 residues. The CDR3 loop is CASSLRQGQYNEQFF. In nucleotides, the CDR3 is TGTGCCAGCAGTCTTCGACAGGGCCAATACAATGAGCAGTTCTTC. The whole variable domain, filled in from reference TRBV2 and TRBJ2-1, reads EPEVTQTPSHQVTQMGQEVILRCVPISNHLYFYWYRQILGQKVEFLVSFYNNEISEKSEIFDDQFSVERPDGSNFTLKIRSTKLEDSAMYFCASSLRQGQYNEQFFGPGTRLTVL.